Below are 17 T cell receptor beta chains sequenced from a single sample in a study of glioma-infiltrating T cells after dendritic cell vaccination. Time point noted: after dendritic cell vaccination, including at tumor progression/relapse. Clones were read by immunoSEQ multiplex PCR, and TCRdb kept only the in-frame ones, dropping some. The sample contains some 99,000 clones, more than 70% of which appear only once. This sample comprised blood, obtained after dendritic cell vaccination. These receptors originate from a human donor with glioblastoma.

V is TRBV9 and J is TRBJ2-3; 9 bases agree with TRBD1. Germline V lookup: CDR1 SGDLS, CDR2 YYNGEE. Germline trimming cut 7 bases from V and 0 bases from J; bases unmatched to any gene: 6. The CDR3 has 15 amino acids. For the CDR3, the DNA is TGTGCCAGCGGGACAGGGACCTCTAGCACAGATACGCAGTATTTT. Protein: CASGTGTSSTDTQYF.

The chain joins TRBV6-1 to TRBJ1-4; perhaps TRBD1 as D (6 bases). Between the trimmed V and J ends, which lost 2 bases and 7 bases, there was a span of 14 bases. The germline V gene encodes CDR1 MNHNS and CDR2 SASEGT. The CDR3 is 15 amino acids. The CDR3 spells CASSERSRGAEKLFF. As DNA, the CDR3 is TGTGCCAGCAGTGAACGATCCAGGGGAGCTGAAAAACTGTTTTTT.

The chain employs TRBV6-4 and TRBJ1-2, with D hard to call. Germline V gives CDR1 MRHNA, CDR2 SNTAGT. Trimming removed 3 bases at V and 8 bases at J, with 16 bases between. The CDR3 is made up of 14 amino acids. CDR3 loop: CASSERFNSGGYTF. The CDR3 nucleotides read TGTGCCAGCAGTGAGCGCTTTAATAGCGGGGGCTACACCTTC.

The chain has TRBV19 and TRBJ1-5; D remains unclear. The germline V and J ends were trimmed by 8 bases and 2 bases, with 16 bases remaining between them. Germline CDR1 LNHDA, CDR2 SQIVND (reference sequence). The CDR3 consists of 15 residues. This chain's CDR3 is CASLRRGSGNQPQHF. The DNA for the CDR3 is TGTGCCAGTCTCCGGCGGGGTTCGGGCAATCAGCCCCAGCATTTT.

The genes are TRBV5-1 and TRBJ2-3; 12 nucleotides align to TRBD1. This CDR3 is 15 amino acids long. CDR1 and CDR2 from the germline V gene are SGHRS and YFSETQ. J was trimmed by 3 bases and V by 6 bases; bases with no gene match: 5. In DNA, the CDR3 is TGCGCCAGCACACCGGGACAGGGGGCAACAGATACGCAGTATTTT. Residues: CASTPGQGATDTQYF.

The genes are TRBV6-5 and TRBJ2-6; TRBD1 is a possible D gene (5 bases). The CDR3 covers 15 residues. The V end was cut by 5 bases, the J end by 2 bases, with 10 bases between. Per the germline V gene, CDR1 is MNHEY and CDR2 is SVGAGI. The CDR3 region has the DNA TGTGCCAGCAGTGTCACAGGTACTGGGGCCAACGTCCTGACTTTC. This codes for CASSVTGTGANVLTF.

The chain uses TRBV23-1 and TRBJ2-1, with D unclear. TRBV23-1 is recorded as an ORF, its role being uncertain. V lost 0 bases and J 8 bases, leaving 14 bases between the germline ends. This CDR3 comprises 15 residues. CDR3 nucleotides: TGCGCCAGCAGTCAATCCGAACAGTTCTCGGATGAGCAGTTCTTC. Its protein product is CASSQSEQFSDEQFF.

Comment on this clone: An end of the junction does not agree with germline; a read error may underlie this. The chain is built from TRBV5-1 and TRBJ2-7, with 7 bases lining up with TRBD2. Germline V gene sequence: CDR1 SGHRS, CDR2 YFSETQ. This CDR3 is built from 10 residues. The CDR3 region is CASIGTTPGF. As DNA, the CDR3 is TGCGCCAGCATCGGGACTACGCCGGGGTTC.

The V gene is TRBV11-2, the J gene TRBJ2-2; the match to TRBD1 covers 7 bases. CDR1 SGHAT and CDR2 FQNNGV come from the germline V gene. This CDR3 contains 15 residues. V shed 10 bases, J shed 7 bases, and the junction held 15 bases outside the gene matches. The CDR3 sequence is CATVRGPPHNGELFF. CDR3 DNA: TGTGCCACCGTAAGGGGGCCCCCCCACAACGGGGAGCTGTTTTTT.

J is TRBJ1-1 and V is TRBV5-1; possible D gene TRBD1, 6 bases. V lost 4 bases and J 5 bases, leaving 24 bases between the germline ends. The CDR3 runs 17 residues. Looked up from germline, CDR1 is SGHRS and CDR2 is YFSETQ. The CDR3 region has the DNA TGCGCCAGCAGCCCCCTGGGGGCAGGGCCACCGGGGACTGAAGCTTTCTTT. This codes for CASSPLGAGPPGTEAFF. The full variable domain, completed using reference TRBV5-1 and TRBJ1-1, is KAGVTQTPRYLIKTRGQQVTLSCSPISGHRSVSWYQQTPGQGLQFLFEYFSETQRNKGNFPGRFSGRQFSNSRSEMNVSTLELGDSALYLCASSPLGAGPPGTEAFFGQGTRLTVV.

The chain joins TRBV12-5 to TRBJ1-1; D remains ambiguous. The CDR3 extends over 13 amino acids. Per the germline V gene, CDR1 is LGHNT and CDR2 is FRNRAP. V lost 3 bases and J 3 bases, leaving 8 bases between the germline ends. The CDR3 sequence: CASGLRRDTEAFF. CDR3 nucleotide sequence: TGTGCTAGTGGTTTAAGGAGGGACACTGAAGCTTTCTTT.

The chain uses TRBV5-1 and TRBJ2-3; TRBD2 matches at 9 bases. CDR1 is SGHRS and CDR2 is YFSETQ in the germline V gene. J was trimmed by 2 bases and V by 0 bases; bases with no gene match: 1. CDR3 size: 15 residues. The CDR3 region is CASSLGLAATDTQYF. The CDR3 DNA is TGCGCCAGCAGCTTGGGACTAGCGGCCACAGATACGCAGTATTTT.

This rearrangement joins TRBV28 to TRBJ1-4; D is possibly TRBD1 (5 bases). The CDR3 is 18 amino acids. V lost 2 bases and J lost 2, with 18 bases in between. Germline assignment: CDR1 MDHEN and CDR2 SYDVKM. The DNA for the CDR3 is TGTGCCAGCAGTTTAATTGGGATGTCGGGGGGGACTAATGAAAAACTGTTTTTT. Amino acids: CASSLIGMSGGTNEKLFF.

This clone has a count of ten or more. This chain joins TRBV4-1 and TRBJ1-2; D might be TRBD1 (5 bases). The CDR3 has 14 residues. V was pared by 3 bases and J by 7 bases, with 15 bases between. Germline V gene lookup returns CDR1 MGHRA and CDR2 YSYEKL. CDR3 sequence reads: CASSHGRTFSGYTF. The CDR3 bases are TGCGCCAGCAGCCACGGTCGGACATTCAGTGGCTACACCTTC.

The CDR3 sequence is CASSYDGGAYEQYF. The CDR3 DNA reads TGTGCCAGCAGTTACGATGGGGGGGCCTACGAGCAGTACTTC. The chain couples TRBV6-5 to TRBJ2-7; 7 nucleotides align to TRBD2. V was pared by 2 bases and J by 2 bases, with 3 bases of the junction left unmatched. From germline, CDR1 is MNHEY and CDR2 SVGAGI. This CDR3 region has 14 residues.

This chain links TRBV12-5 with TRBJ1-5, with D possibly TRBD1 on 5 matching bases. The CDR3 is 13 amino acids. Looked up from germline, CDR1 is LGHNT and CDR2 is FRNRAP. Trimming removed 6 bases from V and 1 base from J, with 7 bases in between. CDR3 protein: CASGQESNQPQHF. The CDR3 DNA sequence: TGTGCTAGTGGACAGGAAAGCAATCAGCCCCAGCATTTT.

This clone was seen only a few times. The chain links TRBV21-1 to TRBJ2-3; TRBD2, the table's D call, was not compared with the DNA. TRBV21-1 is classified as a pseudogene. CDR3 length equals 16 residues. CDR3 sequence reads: CASSVGGGRSTDTQYF. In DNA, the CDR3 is TGTGCCAGCAGCGTGGGAGGGGGGCGATCCACAGATACGCAGTATTTT.